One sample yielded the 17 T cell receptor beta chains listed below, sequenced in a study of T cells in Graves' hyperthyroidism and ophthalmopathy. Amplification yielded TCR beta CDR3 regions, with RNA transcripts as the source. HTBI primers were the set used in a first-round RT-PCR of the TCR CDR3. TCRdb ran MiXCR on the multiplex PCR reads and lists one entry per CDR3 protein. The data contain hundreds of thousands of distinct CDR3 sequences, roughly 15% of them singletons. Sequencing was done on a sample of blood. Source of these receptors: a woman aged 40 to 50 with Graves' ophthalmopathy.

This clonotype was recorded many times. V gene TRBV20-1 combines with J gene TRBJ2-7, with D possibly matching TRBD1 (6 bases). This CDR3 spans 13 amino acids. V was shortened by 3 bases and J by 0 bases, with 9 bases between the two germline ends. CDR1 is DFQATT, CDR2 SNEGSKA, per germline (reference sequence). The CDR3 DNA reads TGCAGTGCTAGGGACAGCTACTCCTACGAGCAGTACTTC. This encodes CSARDSYSYEQYF.

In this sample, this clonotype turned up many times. Written as DNA, the CDR3 is TGTGCCAGCAGCCCTGACAGCTACAATGAGCAGTTCTTC. It is translated as CASSPDSYNEQFF. The rearrangement uses TRBV7-3 and TRBJ2-1, with D perhaps matching TRBD1 (5 bases). The V gene's germline CDR1 is SGHTA and CDR2 FQGTGA. CDR3 length: 13 amino acids. Trimming shortened V by 5 bases and J by 3 bases, and 8 bases separated the two germline ends.

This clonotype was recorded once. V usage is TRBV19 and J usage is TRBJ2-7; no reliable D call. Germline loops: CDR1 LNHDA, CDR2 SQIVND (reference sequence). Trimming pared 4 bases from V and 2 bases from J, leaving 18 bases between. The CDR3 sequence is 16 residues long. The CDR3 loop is CASSKFETGSPYEQYF. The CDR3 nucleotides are TGTGCCAGTAGTAAGTTTGAGACTGGGTCCCCCTACGAGCAGTACTTC.

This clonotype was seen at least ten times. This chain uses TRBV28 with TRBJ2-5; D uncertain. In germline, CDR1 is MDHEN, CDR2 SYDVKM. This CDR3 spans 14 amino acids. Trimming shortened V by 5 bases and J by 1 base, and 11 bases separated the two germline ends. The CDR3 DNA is TGTGCCAGCAGTCAGCCGGGCGTCCAAGAGACCCAGTACTTC. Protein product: CASSQPGVQETQYF.

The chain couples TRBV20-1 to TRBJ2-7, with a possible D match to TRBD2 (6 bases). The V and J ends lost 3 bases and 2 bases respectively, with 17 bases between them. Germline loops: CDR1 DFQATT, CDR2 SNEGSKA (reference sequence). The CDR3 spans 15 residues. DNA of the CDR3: TGCAGTGCTAGCTCCGTCGGGAGTCCGACCTACGAGCAGTACTTC. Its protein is CSASSVGSPTYEQYF.

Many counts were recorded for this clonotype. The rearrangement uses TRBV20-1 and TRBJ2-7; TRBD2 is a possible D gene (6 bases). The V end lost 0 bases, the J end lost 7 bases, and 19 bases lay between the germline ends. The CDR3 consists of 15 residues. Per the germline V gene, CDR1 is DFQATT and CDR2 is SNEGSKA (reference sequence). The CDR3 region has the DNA TGCAGTGCTAGAGATCAACCGGGACTCCGAGGGGAGCAGTACTTC. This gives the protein CSARDQPGLRGEQYF.

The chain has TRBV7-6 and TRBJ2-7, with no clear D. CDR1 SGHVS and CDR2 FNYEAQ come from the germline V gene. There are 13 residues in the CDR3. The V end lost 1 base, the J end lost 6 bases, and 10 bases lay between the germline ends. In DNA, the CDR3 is TGTGCCAGCAGCTTAGTAGGCGGTGGCGAGCAGTACTTC. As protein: CASSLVGGGEQYF.

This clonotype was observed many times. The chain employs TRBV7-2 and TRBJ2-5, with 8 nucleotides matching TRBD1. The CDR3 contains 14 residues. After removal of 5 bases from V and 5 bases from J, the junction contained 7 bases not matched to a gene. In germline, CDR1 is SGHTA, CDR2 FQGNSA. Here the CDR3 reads CASSRTGFVETQYF. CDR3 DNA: TGTGCCAGCAGCCGGACAGGGTTTGTCGAGACCCAGTACTTC.

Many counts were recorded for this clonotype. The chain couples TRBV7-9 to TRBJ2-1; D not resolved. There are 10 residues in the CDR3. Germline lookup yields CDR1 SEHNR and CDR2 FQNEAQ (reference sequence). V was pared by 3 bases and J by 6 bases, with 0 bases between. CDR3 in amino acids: CASSFNEQFF. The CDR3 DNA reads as TGTGCCAGCAGCTTCAATGAGCAGTTCTTC.

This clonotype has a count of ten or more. DNA for the CDR3: TGTGCCAGCAGTTCAGGACCGAAAAACACTGAAGCTTTCTTT. Translation: CASSSGPKNTEAFF. The chain joins TRBV12-3 or TRBV12-4 to TRBJ1-1, with unresolved D. The CDR3 runs 14 residues. The germline V and J ends were trimmed by 4 bases and 2 bases, with 11 bases remaining between them.

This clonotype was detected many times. CDR3 nucleotides: TGCAGCGTTGGTGAGCGGATACAAGAGACCCAGTACTTC. It translates to CSVGERIQETQYF. The chain has TRBV29-1 and TRBJ2-5, with a tentative D call TRBD2 (5 bases). CDR1 is SQVTM and CDR2 is ANQGSEA in the germline V gene. This CDR3 comprises 13 residues. Trimming took 4 bases from V and 2 from J, leaving 11 bases between them.

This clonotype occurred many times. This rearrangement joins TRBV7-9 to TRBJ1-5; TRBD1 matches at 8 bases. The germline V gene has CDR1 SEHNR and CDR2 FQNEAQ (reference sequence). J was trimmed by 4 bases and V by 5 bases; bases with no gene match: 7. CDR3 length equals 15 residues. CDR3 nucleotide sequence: TGTGCCAGCAGCGGGGAGGACAGGGTAAATCAGCCCCAGCATTTT. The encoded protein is CASSGEDRVNQPQHF.

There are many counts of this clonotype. The CDR3 loop is CASSQEDRGSYEQYF. The CDR3 coding sequence is TGTGCCAGCAGCCAAGAAGACAGGGGAAGCTACGAGCAGTACTTC. The chain employs TRBV4-2 and TRBJ2-7; 8 positions match TRBD1. Germline trimming cut 0 bases from V and 3 bases from J; bases unmatched to any gene: 4. There are 15 residues in the CDR3. Per the germline V gene, CDR1 is LGHNA and CDR2 is YNFKEQ.

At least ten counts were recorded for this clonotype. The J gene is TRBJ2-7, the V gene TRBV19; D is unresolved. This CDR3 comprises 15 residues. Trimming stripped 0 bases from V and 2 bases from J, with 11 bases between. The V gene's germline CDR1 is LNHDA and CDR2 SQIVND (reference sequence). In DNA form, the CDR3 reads TGTGCCAGTAGTATAGAGCACGGGCGGACCTACGAGCAGTACTTC. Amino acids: CASSIEHGRTYEQYF.

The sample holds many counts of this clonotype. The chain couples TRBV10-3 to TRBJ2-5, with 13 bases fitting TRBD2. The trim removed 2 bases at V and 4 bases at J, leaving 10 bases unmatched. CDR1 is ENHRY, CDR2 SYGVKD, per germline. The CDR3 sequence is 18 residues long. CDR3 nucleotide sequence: TGTGCCATCAGTGAGCCAACTGGACTAGCGGGAGTAGGAGAGACCCAGTACTTC. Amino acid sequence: CAISEPTGLAGVGETQYF.

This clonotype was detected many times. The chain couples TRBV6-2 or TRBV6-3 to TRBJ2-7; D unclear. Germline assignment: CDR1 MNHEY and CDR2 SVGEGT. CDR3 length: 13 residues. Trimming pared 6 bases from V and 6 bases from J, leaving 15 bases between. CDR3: CASRPSGVIEQYF. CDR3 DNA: TGTGCCAGCAGACCAAGTGGGGTGATCGAGCAGTACTTC.

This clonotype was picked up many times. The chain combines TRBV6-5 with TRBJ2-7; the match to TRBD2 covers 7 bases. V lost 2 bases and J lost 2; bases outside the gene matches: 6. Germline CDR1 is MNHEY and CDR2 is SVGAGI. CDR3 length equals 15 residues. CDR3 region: CASSYPGGSTYEQYF. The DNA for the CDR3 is TGTGCCAGCAGTTACCCCGGGGGGTCTACCTACGAGCAGTACTTC.